These 28 T cell receptor beta chains were all obtained from the same sample, sequenced in a study of blood T cell repertoires in COVID-19. Using immunoSEQ multiplex PCR, the repertoire was profiled, and TCRdb retains in-frame clones only, with some absent. Of over 95,000 clones listed, less than 85% are singletons. Sequencing was carried out using peripheral blood. The source of these receptors is an older woman with acute or convalescent COVID-19.

This chain joins TRBV29-1 and TRBJ2-3; perhaps TRBD1 as D (6 bases). The germline V gene has CDR1 SQVTM and CDR2 ANQGSEA. The CDR3 runs to 13 residues. V dropped 5 bases and J dropped 8 bases, with 17 bases sitting between them. CDR3 region: CSVRWDTRGTQYF. CDR3 in DNA: TGCAGCGTTCGCTGGGACACCCGAGGTACGCAGTATTTT.

The V call is TRBV28, the J call TRBJ1-3; 7 nucleotides align to TRBD1. The CDR3 covers 16 residues. Trimming at V came to 8 bases and at J to 4 bases, leaving 14 bases not matched to a gene. The germline V gene encodes CDR1 MDHEN and CDR2 SYDVKM. CDR3 residues: CASWRDSTLGGNTIYF. CDR3 sequence (DNA): TGTGCCAGCTGGAGGGACAGTACCCTCGGAGGAAACACCATATATTTT.

This clone was seen once. The chain combines TRBV4-3 with TRBJ1-3; D gene unclear. The V gene lost 0 bases and the J gene lost 0 bases, with 9 bases spanning the gap. The germline gives CDR1 LGHNA, CDR2 YSLEER. There are 16 residues in the CDR3. CDR3 residues: CASSQDVVHSGNTIYF. DNA for the CDR3: TGCGCCAGCAGCCAAGATGTGGTACACTCTGGAAACACCATATATTTT.

This chain joins TRBV7-3 and TRBJ1-5; D is undetermined. V shed 2 bases and J shed 5 bases, with 7 bases lying between them. The CDR3 is 13 amino acids. CDR1 SGHTA and CDR2 FQGTGA come from the germline V gene. The CDR3 here is CASSLFPDQPQHF. The CDR3 nucleotides are TGTGCCAGCAGCTTATTCCCCGATCAGCCCCAGCATTTT.

J is TRBJ2-7 and V is TRBV7-2; possible D gene TRBD2, 7 bases. CDR3 size: 16 residues. Trimming took off 3 bases at V and 0 bases at J, with 15 bases between the two ends. Germline V lookup: CDR1 SGHTA, CDR2 FQGNSA. CDR3 bases: TGTGCCAGCAGCTTGCATGGGGGCGGGAGCTCCTACGAGCAGTACTTC. As protein: CASSLHGGGSSYEQYF.

The rearrangement uses TRBV6-5 and TRBJ2-5, with TRBD1 matching over 10 bases. The V gene's germline CDR1 is MNHEY and CDR2 SVGAGI. V shed 6 bases, J shed 4 bases, and the junction held 8 bases outside the gene matches. The CDR3 has 15 residues. The CDR3 coding sequence is TGTGCCAGCAGAACCGGGACAGGGGCACGAGAGACCCAGTACTTC. Translation gives CASRTGTGARETQYF.

This rearrangement joins TRBV3-1 (or the pseudogene TRBV3-2) to TRBJ1-4; no definite D call. The CDR3 spans 12 residues. Germline V gene sequence: CDR1 LGHDT, CDR2 YNNKEL (reference sequence). V lost 1 base, J lost 8 bases, and 5 bases lay in between. CDR3 amino acids: CASSQGAEKLFF. Written as DNA, the CDR3 is TGTGCCAGCAGCCAAGGGGCCGAAAAACTGTTTTTT.

The J gene is TRBJ1-4, the V gene TRBV18; 8 positions match TRBD1. This CDR3 is built from 15 residues. With V trimmed by 3 bases and J by 7 bases, 7 bases remained unmatched. Germline-derived CDR1 and CDR2 are KGHSH and LQKENI. The CDR3 DNA sequence: TGTGCCAGCTCACCGGGACAGGCAGGAGGTGAAAAACTGTTTTTT. Protein product: CASSPGQAGGEKLFF.

V usage is TRBV4-1 and J usage is TRBJ1-4; 9 positions agree with TRBD1. With 3 bases clipped from V and 4 bases from J, the junction kept 3 bases outside the gene matches. The CDR3 loop spans 15 amino acids. Germline V lookup: CDR1 MGHRA, CDR2 YSYEKL. The CDR3 is CASSQRGQGNEKLFF. The CDR3 coding sequence is TGCGCCAGCAGCCAGCGGGGACAGGGTAATGAAAAACTGTTTTTT.

This clone has only a few counts. The chain recombines TRBV3-1 (or the pseudogene TRBV3-2) with TRBJ2-7; TRBD2 matches 11 bases. The CDR3 consists of 15 residues. Germline lookup yields CDR1 LGHDT and CDR2 YNNKEL (reference sequence). J lost 7 bases, V lost 5 bases, and 10 bases had no gene match. The CDR3 protein is CASSTHSGGAEEQYF. The CDR3 region has the DNA TGTGCCAGCAGCACCCATAGCGGGGGGGCGGAAGAGCAGTACTTC.

V is TRBV19 and J is TRBJ1-6; weak D call: TRBD1 (5 bases). The CDR3 is 16 amino acids. V shed 4 bases and J shed 3 bases, with 13 bases lying between them. Germline V gene lookup returns CDR1 LNHDA and CDR2 SQIVND (reference sequence). CDR3 protein: CASSTQDNLYNSPLHF. CDR3 bases: TGTGCCAGTAGTACCCAGGACAACCTCTATAATTCACCCCTCCACTTT.

The genes are TRBV7-9 and TRBJ1-2; TRBD1 aligns across 9 bases. Germline-derived CDR1 and CDR2 are SEHNR and FQNEAQ (reference sequence). CDR3 length: 18 residues. With V trimmed by 5 bases and J by 5 bases, 18 bases remained unmatched. The CDR3 bases are TGTGCCAGCAGCCCCCGACAGGGGGGACCGGCCCTATATTATGGCTACACCTTC. This gives the protein CASSPRQGGPALYYGYTF.

This chain links TRBV7-6 with TRBJ2-3; D unresolved. The germline V gene encodes CDR1 SGHVS and CDR2 FNYEAQ. Trimming took off 5 bases at V and 2 bases at J, with 11 bases between the two ends. This CDR3 comprises 14 residues. The CDR3 reads CASSPRGNTDTQYF. The CDR3 nucleotides are TGTGCCAGCAGCCCCCGCGGCAACACAGATACGCAGTATTTT. Full variable domain (rest looked up from reference TRBV7-6 and TRBJ2-3): GAGVSQSPRYKVTKRGQDVALRCDPISGHVSLYWYRQALGQGPEFLTYFNYEAQQDKSGLPNDRFSAERPEGSISTLTIQRTEQRDSAMYRCASSPRGNTDTQYFGPGTRLTVL.

The DNA for the CDR3 is TGTGCCAGCAGCCCCCGAGGGAGCGGGGTACTACTGGAGACCCAGTACTTC. The encoded protein is CASSPRGSGVLLETQYF. This sequence joins TRBV11-2 and TRBJ2-5, with 7 bases identical to TRBD2. The CDR3 totals 17 residues. V shed 5 bases and J 5 bases; nucleotides not matched to a gene: 17. Germline V gene lookup returns CDR1 SGHAT and CDR2 FQNNGV.

The rearrangement links TRBV15 to TRBJ2-5, with TRBD2 identical over 9 bases. The CDR3 loop spans 13 amino acids. Looked up from germline, CDR1 is LNHNV and CDR2 is YYDKDF (reference sequence). The junction had 4 bases not matched to a gene; V was cut back by 8 bases and J by 3 bases. The CDR3 here is CATQAGGEETQYF. CDR3 DNA: TGTGCCACCCAAGCGGGGGGAGAAGAGACCCAGTACTTC.

The CDR3 DNA is TGCGCCAGCAGTCACCCCAGTCCCTCTGGAAACACCATATATTTT. As protein: CASSHPSPSGNTIYF. J is TRBJ1-3 and V is TRBV23-1; no firm D call. TRBV23-1 is flagged as an ORF with uncertain function. V shed 3 bases and J shed 0 bases, with 9 bases lying between them. CDR3 length: 15 amino acids.

This chain uses TRBV7-2 with TRBJ2-7; 12 bases match TRBD1. CDR3 length: 14 residues. Germline V gives CDR1 SGHTA, CDR2 FQGNSA. V lost 8 bases to trimming and J lost 7 bases; unmatched junction nucleotides: 9. The CDR3: CASEPGQGAGEQYF. The CDR3 nucleotides are TGTGCCAGCGAGCCGGGACAGGGGGCTGGAGAGCAGTACTTC.

This clone has more than one count but fewer than ten. This chain links TRBV5-4 with TRBJ2-2; 8 bases are shared with TRBD1. CDR1 is SGHNT and CDR2 is YYREEE in the germline V gene (reference sequence). V shed 0 bases and J 5 bases; nucleotides not matched to a gene: 0. CDR3 size: 14 residues. CDR3 loop: CASSLGTGTGELFF. The DNA for the CDR3 is TGTGCCAGCAGCTTGGGGACAGGGACCGGGGAGCTGTTTTTT.

The V and J genes are TRBV7-8 and TRBJ2-4; 14 bases align to TRBD2. This CDR3 spans 15 amino acids. The germline V gene has CDR1 SGHVS and CDR2 FQNEAQ. V gave up 5 bases and J gave up 9 bases; unmatched junction bases: 6. The CDR3 bases are TGTGCCAGCAGCCCGACTAGCGGGGGGGGGTCCATTCAGTACTTC. Translating gives CASSPTSGGGSIQYF.

This clone was recorded only once. V and J are TRBV5-1 and TRBJ2-5; TRBD1 is a possible D gene (5 bases). The germline V gene encodes CDR1 SGHRS and CDR2 YFSETQ. V was trimmed by 5 bases and J by 4 bases, leaving 12 bases between them. This CDR3 contains 13 residues. The CDR3 here is CASSNAGSETQYF. CDR3 in DNA: TGCGCCAGCAGTAACGCAGGGTCAGAGACCCAGTACTTC.

The rearrangement links TRBV4-2 to TRBJ1-1; D is perhaps TRBD1 (5 bases). The V gene's germline CDR1 is LGHNA and CDR2 YNFKEQ. The CDR3 sequence is 15 residues long. Between the trimmed V and J ends, which lost 0 bases and 4 bases, there was a span of 12 bases. The CDR3: CASSQDPGRATEAFF. CDR3 sequence (DNA): TGTGCCAGCAGCCAAGACCCAGGGAGGGCCACTGAAGCTTTCTTT.

The chain is built from TRBV2 and TRBJ2-7; D unclear. V dropped 7 bases and J dropped 0 bases, with 13 bases sitting between them. Germline assignment: CDR1 SNHLY and CDR2 FYNNEI. CDR3 size: 14 residues. The CDR3 nucleotides are TGTGCCAGCACAGCCCGGGTCTTCTCCTACGAGCAGTACTTC. It is translated as CASTARVFSYEQYF.

This clone was counted a few times. Here the CDR3 reads CACASGQGATEAFF. CDR3 bases: TGTGCCTGCGCCTCCGGACAGGGGGCCACTGAAGCTTTCTTT. The chain is built from TRBV30 and TRBJ1-1; TRBD1 agrees at 11 bases. Germline assignment: CDR1 GTSNPN and CDR2 SVGIG (reference sequence). After removal of 6 bases from V and 4 bases from J, the junction contained 7 bases not matched to a gene. The CDR3 sequence is 14 residues long.

J is TRBJ2-1 and V is TRBV7-2, with 10 bases identical to TRBD2. Losses at the gene ends were 2 bases for V and 2 bases for J; bases not matched to a gene: 0. The CDR3 consists of 15 residues. Germline V lookup: CDR1 SGHTA, CDR2 FQGNSA. Here the CDR3 DNA reads TGTGCCAGCAGCTTAAGCGGGGGGGCCTACAATGAGCAGTTCTTC. This gives the protein CASSLSGGAYNEQFF.

The J gene is TRBJ1-2, the V gene TRBV28, with D unresolved. CDR1 and CDR2 (germline): MDHEN, SYDVKM. V was shortened by 6 bases and J by 8 bases, with 16 bases between the two germline ends. The CDR3 consists of 13 residues. The DNA of the CDR3 is TGTGCCAGCAGCAATCTAAGATCGCGAGGCTACACCTTC. Protein: CASSNLRSRGYTF.

This chain uses TRBV11-2 with TRBJ1-6; D possibly corresponds to TRBD1 (5 bases). The CDR3 contains 15 residues. Per germline, CDR1 SGHAT and CDR2 FQNNGV. V was trimmed by 0 bases and J by 9 bases, leaving 12 bases between them. The CDR3 is CASSLDGGAGSPLHF. CDR3 coding DNA: TGTGCCAGCAGCTTAGACGGGGGAGCGGGTTCACCCCTCCACTTT.

This clone has a handful of counts. In nucleotides, the CDR3 is TGTGCCAGCAGCGTCCGACCCCAGGGTGAGCAGTTCTTC. Translating gives CASSVRPQGEQFF. The genes are TRBV9 and TRBJ2-1; D is perhaps TRBD1 (5 bases). Trimming left V 2 bases short and J 9 bases short, with 12 bases between. CDR1 and CDR2 from the germline V gene are SGDLS and YYNGEE. The CDR3 extends over 13 amino acids.

This clone was detected a few times. The V call is TRBV18, the J call TRBJ1-2; D might be TRBD1 (5 bases). Germline V gives CDR1 KGHSH, CDR2 LQKENI. The CDR3 has 15 amino acids. The ends were cut back, 3 bases at V and 11 bases at J, with 22 bases in the middle. The DNA of the CDR3 is TGTGCCAGCTCACCCCCCTGGGGCACTACCCAGGGATACACCTTC. Amino acid sequence: CASSPPWGTTQGYTF.